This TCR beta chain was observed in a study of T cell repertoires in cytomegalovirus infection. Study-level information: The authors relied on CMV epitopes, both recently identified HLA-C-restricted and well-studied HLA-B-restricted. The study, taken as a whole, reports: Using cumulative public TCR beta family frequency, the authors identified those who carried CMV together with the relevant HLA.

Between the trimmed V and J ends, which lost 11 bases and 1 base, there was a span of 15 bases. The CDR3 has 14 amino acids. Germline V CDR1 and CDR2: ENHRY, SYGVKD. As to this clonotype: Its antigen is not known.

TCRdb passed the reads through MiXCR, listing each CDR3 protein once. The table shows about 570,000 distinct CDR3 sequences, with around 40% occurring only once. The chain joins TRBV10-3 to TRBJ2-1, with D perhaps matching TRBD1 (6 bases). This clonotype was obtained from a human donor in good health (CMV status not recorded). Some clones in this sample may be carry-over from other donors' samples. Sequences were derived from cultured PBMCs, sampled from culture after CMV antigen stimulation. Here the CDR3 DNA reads TGTGCCTTACAGGGCCGCATTTCCTACAATGAGCAGTTCTTC. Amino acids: CALQGRISYNEQFF.